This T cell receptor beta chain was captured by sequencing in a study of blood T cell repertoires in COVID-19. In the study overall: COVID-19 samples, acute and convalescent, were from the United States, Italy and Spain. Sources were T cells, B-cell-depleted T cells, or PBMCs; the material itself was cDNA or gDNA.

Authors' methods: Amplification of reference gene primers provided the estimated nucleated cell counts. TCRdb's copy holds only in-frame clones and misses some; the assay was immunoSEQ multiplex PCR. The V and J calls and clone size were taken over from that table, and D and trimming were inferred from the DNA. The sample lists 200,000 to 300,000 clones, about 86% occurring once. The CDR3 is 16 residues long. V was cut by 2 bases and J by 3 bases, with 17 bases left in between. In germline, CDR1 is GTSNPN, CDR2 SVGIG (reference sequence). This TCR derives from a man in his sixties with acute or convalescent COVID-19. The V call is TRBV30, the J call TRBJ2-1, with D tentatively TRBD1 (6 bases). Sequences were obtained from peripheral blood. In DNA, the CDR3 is TGTGCCTGGAGTCGGCCCGGGACATGGGGCTACAATGAGCAGTTCTTC. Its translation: CAWSRPGTWGYNEQFF.